The rows below give T cell receptor beta chains drawn from one sample of a study of T cells in Graves' hyperthyroidism and ophthalmopathy. TCRdb re-called the multiplex PCR reads through MiXCR, storing one row per CDR3 protein. The sample lists roughly 700,000 distinct CDR3 sequences; about 14% were seen once. Sample: blood. The source is a woman between 18 and 30 years old with Graves' hyperthyroidism. Each CDR3 is given with its conserved first and last residue. Each record gives: V gene, D gene, J gene, clone size, CDR3 protein, CDR3 DNA. The D gene is left open where the match is weak. Only part of the rows carry a size: once, few, many, or a class if the clone is expanded.

v_gene: TRBV9
d_gene: TRBD1
j_gene: TRBJ1-5
abundance: many
CDR3aa: CASSVGDSDQPQHF
CDR3nt: TGTGCCAGCAGCGTAGGGGACAGTGATCAGCCCCAGCATTTT

v_gene: TRBV5-4
d_gene: TRBD2
j_gene: TRBJ2-7
abundance: few
CDR3aa: CASSSGGGTYEQYF
CDR3nt: TGTGCCAGCAGCTCGGGGGGGGGTACCTACGAGCAGTACTTC

v_gene: TRBV7-9
d_gene: TRBD1
j_gene: TRBJ1-2
abundance: few
CDR3aa: CVSSLDRASGYTF
CDR3nt: TGTGTCAGCAGCTTAGACAGGGCGAGCGGCTACACCTTC

v_gene: TRBV5-4
d_gene: NA
j_gene: TRBJ1-6
abundance: few
CDR3aa: CASSFFDRPNSPLHF
CDR3nt: TGTGCCAGCAGCTTCTTCGACAGACCCAATTCACCCCTCCACTTT

v_gene: TRBV20-1
d_gene: TRBD2
j_gene: TRBJ2-7
abundance: NA
CDR3aa: CSAPLLAGQLANYEQYF
CDR3nt: TGCAGTGCTCCACTATTAGCGGGACAACTTGCCAACTACGAGCAGTACTTC

v_gene: TRBV2
d_gene: TRBD2
j_gene: TRBJ2-7
abundance: few
CDR3aa: CASSPTSGRLPSKYEQYF
CDR3nt: TGTGCCAGCAGCCCGACTAGCGGGAGGCTCCCCTCCAAGTACGAGCAGTACTTC

v_gene: TRBV13
d_gene: NA
j_gene: TRBJ2-3
abundance: many
CDR3aa: CASSPPTEDTQYF
CDR3nt: TGTGCCAGCAGCCCGCCGACGGAAGATACGCAGTATTTT

v_gene: TRBV6-1
d_gene: TRBD1
j_gene: TRBJ2-7
abundance: many
CDR3aa: CASRLQGRTYEQYF
CDR3nt: TGTGCCAGCAGATTACAGGGGCGTACCTACGAGCAGTACTTC

v_gene: TRBV6-2/TRBV6-3
d_gene: NA
j_gene: TRBJ1-1
abundance: many
CDR3aa: CASSVAGGNTEAFF
CDR3nt: TGTGCCAGCAGTGTGGCGGGGGGGAACACTGAAGCTTTCTTT

v_gene: TRBV20-1
d_gene: NA
j_gene: TRBJ1-1
abundance: many
CDR3aa: CSARAPGTNTEAFF
CDR3nt: TGCAGTGCTAGAGCCCCAGGGACGAACACTGAAGCTTTCTTT

v_gene: TRBV27
d_gene: NA
j_gene: TRBJ1-1
abundance: many
CDR3aa: CASSTSGGPNTEAFF
CDR3nt: TGTGCCAGCAGTACCAGCGGGGGGCCGAACACTGAAGCTTTCTTT

v_gene: TRBV7-9
d_gene: NA
j_gene: TRBJ2-1
abundance: many
CDR3aa: CASSFSTYNEQFF
CDR3nt: TGTGCCAGCAGCTTCTCAACTTACAATGAGCAGTTCTTC